This T cell receptor beta chain was sequenced for a study of T cell responses to AZD1222 COVID-19 vaccine. Sequencing used immunoSEQ multiplex PCR; TCRdb keeps in-frame clones, though not all of them. This table holds around 80,000 clones, roughly 88% found once. Concerning this clone itself: Antigen: not known.

Study-wide results and caveats: Seropositivity was recorded at baseline in only six AZD1222 recipients. Donors skewed white British and female; clonal diversity was possibly underestimated.

The CDR3 extends over 14 amino acids. V dropped 5 bases and J dropped 3; count of bases not matched to a gene: 3. CDR1 is SGHAT and CDR2 is FQDESV in the germline V gene (reference sequence). The V and J genes are TRBV11-1 and TRBJ1-5; 8 bases align to TRBD1. The specimen comprised peripheral blood, sampled 28 days after the second AZD1222 dose. This sequence originates from an adult who received the AZD1222 COVID-19 vaccine. The CDR3 protein is CASSMTGVNQPQHF. The CDR3, as DNA: TGTGCCAGCAGCATGACAGGGGTCAATCAGCCCCAGCATTTT.